These 29 T cell receptor beta chains share one sample of origin, sequenced in a study of Tregs in tolerant kidney transplant recipients. Here immunoSEQ multiplex PCR was the method, and the copy in TCRdb shows in-frame clones only, minus some. The table lists 60,000 to 75,000 clones, roughly 88% of them singletons, with under 2.5% in the top ten. Sequenced material: Tregs from blood, taken before the transplant. The receptor source for this set is a human donor who received a combined kidney and bone marrow transplant.

The V and J genes are TRBV5-6 and TRBJ2-2, with 8 bases matching TRBD1. After removal of 3 bases from V and 5 bases from J, the junction contained 3 bases not matched to a gene. CDR3 length equals 14 residues. Germline CDR1 and CDR2: SGHDT and YYEEEE. The CDR3 reads CASSWTGSTGELFF. CDR3 DNA: TGTGCCAGCAGCTGGACAGGGTCTACCGGGGAGCTGTTTTTT.

The rearrangement joins TRBV12-2 to TRBJ1-2. TRBV12-2 is listed as a pseudogene. The CDR3 runs 13 residues. CDR3 protein: CASRLEGGYGYTF. The CDR3 bases are TGTGCAAGTCGCTTAGAGGGGGGCTATGGCTACACCTTC.

The chain carries TRBV29-1 and TRBJ1-4; 8 bases match TRBD1. This CDR3 comprises 13 residues. Germline trimming cut 6 bases from V and 3 bases from J; bases unmatched to any gene: 3. The germline gives CDR1 SQVTM, CDR2 ANQGSEA. CDR3 amino acids: CSVGDRSNEKLFF. The DNA for the CDR3 is TGCAGCGTCGGGGACAGGTCTAATGAAAAACTGTTTTTT. Drawing the rest from reference TRBV29-1 and TRBJ1-4, the complete variable domain is SAVISQKPSRDICQRGTSLTIQCQVDSQVTMMFWYRQQPGQSLTLIATANQGSEATYESGFVIDKFPISRPNLTFSTLTVSNMSPEDSSIYLCSVGDRSNEKLFFGSGTQLSVL.

The V gene is TRBV28, the J gene TRBJ1-1; weak D call: TRBD1 (5 bases). This CDR3 has 14 residues. V shed 3 bases and J shed 3 bases, with 11 bases lying between them. Germline V gene sequence: CDR1 MDHEN, CDR2 SYDVKM. The CDR3 DNA reads TGTGCCAGCAGTTTGGCAGGGAGGGACACTGAAGCTTTCTTT. It encodes CASSLAGRDTEAFF.

V gene TRBV5-1 combines with J gene TRBJ2-7; no firm D call. V lost 0 bases and J lost 3, with 13 bases in between. The length of the CDR3 is 15 residues. CDR1 and CDR2 (germline): SGHRS, YFSETQ. CDR3 bases: TGCGCCAGCAGCTTGGATCACCAGAACGTCTACGAGCAGTACTTC. Its protein is CASSLDHQNVYEQYF.

The CDR3 is CASSPGGPSTDTQYF. The CDR3 nucleotides are TGTGCCAGCAGCCCTGGGGGACCGAGCACAGATACGCAGTATTTT. This sequence joins TRBV9 and TRBJ2-3, with D perhaps assigned TRBD1 or TRBD2 (5 bases each). The CDR3 has 15 amino acids. Germline V gene sequence: CDR1 SGDLS, CDR2 YYNGEE. Trimming left V 4 bases short and J 0 bases short, with 12 bases between.

The chain has TRBV18 and TRBJ1-3; a possible D gene is TRBD1 (5 bases). Germline V CDR1 and CDR2: KGHSH, LQKENI. Trimming stripped 6 bases from V and 4 bases from J, with 13 bases between. The CDR3 totals 14 residues. The DNA for the CDR3 is TGTGCCAGCTCCCCTCTAGGGGACGGAAACACCATATATTTT. This codes for CASSPLGDGNTIYF.

The rearrangement links TRBV15 to TRBJ2-7; possible D gene TRBD1, 6 bases. Trimming took 6 bases from V and 3 from J, leaving 21 bases between them. Germline V gives CDR1 LNHNV, CDR2 YYDKDF (reference sequence). The CDR3 has 16 residues. In nucleotides, the CDR3 is TGTGCCACCAGTGGAATAGGGACAAGGAAATTCTACGAGCAGTACTTC. Protein: CATSGIGTRKFYEQYF.

The V and J genes are TRBV5-6 and TRBJ2-3, with 9 positions matching TRBD1. CDR1 is SGHDT and CDR2 is YYEEEE in the germline V gene. CDR3 length equals 16 residues. V was clipped by 4 bases and J by 1 base; unmatched bases: 7. This CDR3 is CASSPPRDRGTDTQYF. In DNA, the CDR3 is TGTGCCAGCAGCCCACCTCGGGACAGGGGCACAGATACGCAGTATTTT. The full variable domain, completed using reference TRBV5-6 and TRBJ2-3, is DAGVTQSPTHLIKTRGQQVTLRCSPKSGHDTVSWYQQALGQGPQFIFQYYEEEERQRGNFPDRFSGHQFPNYSSELNVNALLLGDSALYLCASSPPRDRGTDTQYFGPGTRLTVL.

This chain connects TRBV2 to TRBJ1-2; D remains unclear. The CDR3 has 11 amino acids. The V gene lost 7 bases and the J gene lost 4 bases, with 7 bases spanning the gap. The V gene's germline CDR1 is SNHLY and CDR2 FYNNEI. The CDR3 DNA reads as TGTGCCAGCACCCTGCTCTATGGCTACACCTTC. It is translated as CASTLLYGYTF. Based on the CDR3 plus reference TRBV2 and TRBJ1-2, the full variable domain is EPEVTQTPSHQVTQMGQEVILRCVPISNHLYFYWYRQILGQKVEFLVSFYNNEISEKSEIFDDQFSVERPDGSNFTLKIRSTKLEDSAMYFCASTLLYGYTFGSGTRLTVV.

The DNA for the CDR3 is TGTGCCAGCACCGACCCTCCACAATACAATGAGCAGTTCTTC. This encodes CASTDPPQYNEQFF. This chain joins TRBV6-5 and TRBJ2-1; D unresolved. The V gene's germline CDR1 is MNHEY and CDR2 SVGAGI. This CDR3 has 14 residues. V lost 7 bases, J lost 4 bases, and 14 bases lay in between.

The V call is TRBV19, the J call TRBJ1-5; no firm D call. Trimming took 4 bases from V and 0 from J, leaving 10 bases between them. CDR1 LNHDA and CDR2 SQIVND come from the germline V gene (reference sequence). CDR3 length: 15 residues. The CDR3 bases are TGTGCCAGTAGTAGCAGCAATCCTAGCAATCAGCCCCAGCATTTT. As protein: CASSSSNPSNQPQHF.

This clone was counted a single time. As DNA, the CDR3 is TGTGCCAGCAGCCCACGACAGGACTTCAGCTCCTACGAGCAGTACTTC. As protein: CASSPRQDFSSYEQYF. The J gene is TRBJ2-7, the V gene TRBV21-1; the D call of TRBD1 is as the table states it, not checked on the DNA. TRBV21-1 is recorded as a pseudogene. The CDR3 covers 16 residues.

The sample holds a few counts of this clone. J is TRBJ2-5 and V is TRBV7-9; 9 nucleotides line up with TRBD2. Looked up from germline, CDR1 is SEHNR and CDR2 is FQNEAQ (reference sequence). This CDR3 has 16 amino acids. V was clipped by 5 bases and J by 4 bases; unmatched bases: 11. The CDR3 sequence is CASSDPLAGRGETQYF. CDR3 DNA: TGTGCCAGCAGCGACCCTCTAGCGGGAAGAGGAGAGACCCAGTACTTC.

The V gene is TRBV19, the J gene TRBJ2-7; 7 bases are a match to TRBD1. Losses at the gene ends were 3 bases for V and 2 bases for J; bases not matched to a gene: 4. This CDR3 contains 14 residues. From germline, CDR1 is LNHDA and CDR2 SQIVND (reference sequence). Here the CDR3 DNA reads TGTGCCAGTAGTATGGGGGACAGTACCTACGAGCAGTACTTC. As protein: CASSMGDSTYEQYF.

This clone was seen once. The chain has TRBV15 and TRBJ1-5; D is uncertain. Trimming removed 0 bases from V and 0 bases from J, with 6 bases in between. This CDR3 is 15 amino acids long. Germline V gene sequence: CDR1 LNHNV, CDR2 YYDKDF (reference sequence). The CDR3 sequence: CATSRDGSSNQPQHF. In DNA form, the CDR3 reads TGTGCCACCAGCAGAGATGGCAGTAGCAATCAGCCCCAGCATTTT.

The chain joins TRBV10-3 to TRBJ1-3, with a tentative D call TRBD1 (5 bases). CDR1 is ENHRY and CDR2 is SYGVKD in the germline V gene. The CDR3 consists of 14 residues. V lost 6 bases, J lost 0 bases, and 9 bases lay in between. CDR3 loop: CAIRPDISGNTIYF. The CDR3 DNA reads as TGTGCCATCAGGCCGGACATCTCTGGAAACACCATATATTTT.

This chain joins TRBV5-1 and TRBJ2-5; TRBD2 might be the D (6 bases). Between the trimmed V and J ends, which lost 1 base and 4 bases, there was a span of 8 bases. This CDR3 has 13 amino acids. In germline, CDR1 is SGHRS, CDR2 YFSETQ. The CDR3 reads CASSLSGGETQYF. CDR3 DNA sequence: TGCGCCAGCAGCTTGTCCGGGGGAGAGACCCAGTACTTC.

The rearrangement uses TRBV30 and TRBJ1-5; 7 nucleotides align to TRBD1. With V trimmed by 0 bases and J by 1 base, 15 bases remained unmatched. The CDR3 contains 19 residues. CDR1 GTSNPN and CDR2 SVGIG come from the germline V gene (reference sequence). CDR3 residues: CAWSVMYRQGDPSNQPQHF. The CDR3 DNA is TGTGCCTGGAGTGTAATGTATCGACAGGGTGATCCCAGCAATCAGCCCCAGCATTTT.

The chain is built from TRBV28 and TRBJ1-1; D perhaps matches TRBD1 (6 bases). Germline values: CDR1 MDHEN, CDR2 SYDVKM. This CDR3 has 13 amino acids. Trimming removed 7 bases from V and 11 bases from J, with 20 bases in between. The CDR3 DNA sequence: TGTGCCAGCAACACAGGGACATTACCTGGGGCTTTCTTT. Residues: CASNTGTLPGAFF. The full variable domain, rest sourced from reference TRBV28 and TRBJ1-1, is DVKVTQSSRYLVKRTGEKVFLECVQDMDHENMFWYRQDPGLGLRLIYFSYDVKMKEKGDIPEGYSVSREKKERFSLILESASTNQTSMYLCASNTGTLPGAFFGQGTRLTVV.

The rearrangement links TRBV28 to TRBJ2-7; D might be TRBD1 or TRBD2, each matching 5 bases. The CDR3 extends over 13 amino acids. V lost 10 bases to trimming and J lost 2 bases, with 15 bases between them. CDR1 is MDHEN, CDR2 SYDVKM, per germline. The CDR3, as DNA: TGTGCCACCATTGGGACCACCACCTACGAGCAGTACTTC. Amino acids: CATIGTTTYEQYF.

This chain uses TRBV5-4 with TRBJ1-2; tentative D call: TRBD1 (5 bases). The CDR3 length is 14 residues. With 2 bases removed from V and 14 bases from J, the gap between germline ends came to 22 bases. Germline V gene sequence: CDR1 SGHNT, CDR2 YYREEE (reference sequence). The CDR3 DNA follows: TGTGCCAGCAGCTTACCGGATCTAAGGGGAATTGGTACCTTC. This gives the protein CASSLPDLRGIGTF.

The rearrangement joins TRBV7-9 to TRBJ2-5, with unresolved D. The last part of the DNA fits TRBJ2-7 better; the J call may be wrong. The germline gives CDR1 SEHNR, CDR2 FQNEAQ (reference sequence). This CDR3 is 16 amino acids long. Here the CDR3 DNA reads TGTGCCAGCAGCTTATACGCTGCAGCCGGCTCCTACGAGCAGTACTTC. As protein: CASSLYAAAGSYEQYF.

V and J are TRBV5-1 and TRBJ1-1; tentative D call: TRBD1 (5 bases). The CDR3 runs 13 residues. The germline V gene encodes CDR1 SGHRS and CDR2 YFSETQ. V lost 8 bases, J lost 4 bases, and 15 bases lay in between. The CDR3 loop is CASRAGGSTEAFF. CDR3 bases: TGCGCCAGTCGGGCCGGGGGTAGCACTGAAGCTTTCTTT.

Written as DNA, the CDR3 is TGTGCCAGCAGCCAATTTCGGACTAGCGGGAGTGTAGATACGCAGTATTTT. It encodes CASSQFRTSGSVDTQYF. The J gene is TRBJ2-3, the V gene TRBV5-5, with TRBD2 matching over 13 bases. This CDR3 region has 17 residues. Per the germline V gene, CDR1 is SGHKS and CDR2 is YYEKEE (reference sequence). With 4 bases clipped from V and 5 bases from J, the junction kept 10 bases outside the gene matches.

The chain couples TRBV6-1 to TRBJ1-2, with 11 nucleotides matching TRBD1. With 6 bases clipped from V and 4 bases from J, the junction kept 4 bases outside the gene matches. The CDR3 extends over 14 amino acids. The germline CDR1 and CDR2 sequences are MNHNS and SASEGT. The CDR3 reads CASRGTGGGYGYTF. CDR3 bases: TGTGCCAGCAGGGGGACAGGGGGAGGCTATGGCTACACCTTC.

The J gene is TRBJ2-1, the V gene TRBV4-1; D might be TRBD1 or TRBD2, each matching 5 bases. The CDR3 consists of 18 residues. Trimming pared 4 bases from V and 5 bases from J, leaving 24 bases between. Germline V gene lookup returns CDR1 MGHRA and CDR2 YSYEKL. The CDR3 spells CASSLRDGDPTTNNEQFF. The CDR3 DNA reads as TGCGCCAGCAGCCTCCGGGACGGAGATCCTACTACTAACAATGAGCAGTTCTTC.

V and J are TRBV5-5 and TRBJ1-1; maybe TRBD1 (5 bases). V was trimmed by 0 bases and J by 1 base, leaving 7 bases between them. Germline V gives CDR1 SGHKS, CDR2 YYEKEE (reference sequence). This CDR3 is 14 amino acids long. This CDR3 reads CASSLVGTNTEAFF. In DNA, the CDR3 is TGTGCCAGCAGCTTGGTGGGGACGAACACTGAAGCTTTCTTT.

J is TRBJ2-1 and V is TRBV7-2; 9 bases are a match to TRBD2. Unmatched junction bases numbered 5, after V lost 8 bases and J lost 3 bases. CDR1 SGHTA and CDR2 FQGNSA come from the germline V gene. CDR3 size: 14 residues. The CDR3 DNA sequence: TGTGCCAGCCTCGTAGCGGGAGTCTACAATGAGCAGTTCTTC. It specifies CASLVAGVYNEQFF. The full variable domain, with the rest looked up from reference TRBV7-2 and TRBJ2-1, is GAGVSQSPSNKVTEKGKDVELRCDPISGHTALYWYRQSLGQGLEFLIYFQGNSAPDKSGLPSDRFSAERTGGSVSTLTIQRTQQEDSAVYLCASLVAGVYNEQFFGPGTRLTVL.